A selection of T cell receptor beta chains follows, all from one sample in a study of cytomegalovirus exposure and HLA in healthy donors. Produced via immunoSEQ multiplex PCR; TCRdb's table is partial and in-frame only. The sample shows over 100,000 clones, more than 75% of them seen only once. Input material: PBMCs. The receptors here all came from a woman aged 45 to 65 in good health and CMV-seropositive. CDR3s include the opening cysteine and the closing phenylalanine or tryptophan. A D gene is named only where the DNA matches it firmly. Clone size is given for some rows only: seen once, a few or many times, or a class if the clone is expanded.

V	J	D	size	DNA	CDR3
TRBV11-3	TRBJ2-2	TRBD1	few	TGTGCCAGCAGCTCACAGGGGTCGGCCGGGGAGCTGTTTTTT	CASSSQGSAGELFF
TRBV7-2	TRBJ1-2	NA	NA	TGTGCCAGCAGCTTCGCAGGGAATGGCTACACCTTC	CASSFAGNGYTF
TRBV28	TRBJ1-5	NA	NA	TGTGCCAGCAGTCTAGATAGCAATCAGCCCCAGCATTTT	CASSLDSNQPQHF
TRBV6-5	TRBJ1-1	NA	NA	TGTGCCAGCATGGAGGGAGTATGGGGCACTGAAGCTTTCTTT	CASMEGVWGTEAFF
TRBV6-5	TRBJ1-1	TRBD1	NA	TGTGCCAGCAGATCAGACAGGGGGCGGTTCGCTGAAGCTTTCTTT	CASRSDRGRFAEAFF
TRBV7-2	TRBJ2-3	TRBD2	NA	TGTGCCAGCAGCTTAGGCGGGGGGGGCACAGATACGCAGTATTTT	CASSLGGGGTDTQYF
TRBV11-2	TRBJ1-1	NA	NA	TGTGCCAGCAGCTTAGACAGGAACACTGAAGCTTTCTTT	CASSLDRNTEAFF
TRBV5-4	TRBJ2-5	TRBD2	NA	TGTGCCAGCAGCTGGGGACTAGCGGATCGGGGGGCCCAGTACTTC	CASSWGLADRGAQYF
TRBV19	TRBJ2-1	TRBD2	NA	TGTGCCAGTAGCTCTTATAGCGGGGTTTTGGACAATGGGCAGTTCTTC	CASSSYSGVLDNGQFF
TRBV6-5	TRBJ2-7	NA	NA	TGTGCCAGCAGTTACTCTAGCACCGCCAAAGGCGAGCAGTACTTC	CASSYSSTAKGEQYF
TRBV2	TRBJ2-1	NA	NA	TGTGCCAGCACTTCGGTGTCTAGCGAGGCTAACTACAATGAGCAGTTCTTC	CASTSVSSEANYNEQFF
TRBV15	TRBJ2-7	TRBD1	few	TGTGCCACCAGCCCACGGACAGGGGGCGCGTCCTACGAGCAGTACTTC	CATSPRTGGASYEQYF
TRBV6-5	TRBJ1-1	NA	few	TGTGCCAGCAGCCGGGCCCCAGGGGTCACTGAAGCTTTCTTT	CASSRAPGVTEAFF
TRBV28	TRBJ2-7	TRBD1	NA	TGTGCCAGCGGGCCAGGGGGAACCTACGAGCAGTACTTC	CASGPGGTYEQYF
TRBV19	TRBJ2-1	NA	NA	TGTGCCAGTAGTAAGGCTCCGTACAGGGTAACCGACCATAGAGGCAATGAGCAGTTCTTC	CASSKAPYRVTDHRGNEQFF
TRBV5-1	TRBJ1-4	NA	NA	TGCGCCAGCAGGCCAGCAACTAATGAAAAACTGTTTTTT	CASRPATNEKLFF
TRBV4-1	TRBJ1-1	TRBD1	NA	TGCGCCAGCAGCCAAGGGAGGGGGCGGATCGACACTGAAGCTTTCTTT	CASSQGRGRIDTEAFF
TRBV27	TRBJ1-5	NA	NA	TGTGCCAGCAGTTTACGGAGTTATAGCAATCAGCCCCAGCATTTT	CASSLRSYSNQPQHF
TRBV1	TRBJ2-5	NA	NA	TGCACCAGCAGCCAGGTACAGTGGTTTCAAGAGACCCAGTACTTC	CTSSQVQWFQETQYF
TRBV7-2	TRBJ1-2	NA	once	TGTGCCAGCAGCTCACGATTTGGGGGCAGCTATGGCTACACCTTC	CASSSRFGGSYGYTF
TRBV6-5	TRBJ1-4	TRBD1	NA	TGTGCCAGCAGCCCCCGGGACAGTATGAAAAAACTGTTTTTT	CASSPRDSMKKLFF
TRBV6-5	TRBJ2-2	NA	NA	TGTGCCAGCAGAACCGGGACACCTCCTTCCGGGGAGCTGTTTTTT	CASRTGTPPSGELFF
TRBV11-3	TRBJ2-7	NA	NA	TGTGCCAGCAGCTTAGGCGGGGGCTCACCAAAGGCGCGAGAGCAGTACTTC	CASSLGGGSPKAREQYF
TRBV9	TRBJ1-2	NA	once	TGTGCCAGCACCTCGACAGGCCAAGGCTACACCTTC	CASTSTGQGYTF
TRBV2	TRBJ1-1	TRBD1	few	TGTGCCAGAGAAGGGGGCGCGAGGGCTGAAGCTTTCTTT	CAREGGARAEAFF
TRBV6-5	TRBJ2-1	TRBD2	NA	TGTGCCAGCACCCGAGCGGGAGGGCCGCATGAGCAGTTCTTC	CASTRAGGPHEQFF
TRBV7-8	TRBJ2-5	NA	few	TGTGCCAGCAGCCCGGGTACCGGGACTCATTCAGAGACCCAGTACTTC	CASSPGTGTHSETQYF
TRBV5-1	TRBJ2-3	TRBD2	NA	TGCGCCAGCAGCGAGGGACTAGCGGGGGCTATAGATACGCAGTATTTT	CASSEGLAGAIDTQYF
TRBV5-4	TRBJ2-3	NA	NA	TGTGCCAGCAGCAGAGGACAGACATCTAGCACAGATACGCAGTATTTT	CASSRGQTSSTDTQYF
TRBV6-5	TRBJ1-1	NA	NA	TGTGCCAGCAGTTCCCTCCCAGACGCGGCCATGGCTGAAGCTTTCTTT	CASSSLPDAAMAEAFF
TRBV13	TRBJ2-5	TRBD2	NA	TGTGCCAGCAGCTGGAGGACTAGCTCCGGCGAGACCCAGTACTTC	CASSWRTSSGETQYF
TRBV28	TRBJ2-7	NA	NA	TGTGCCAGCAGGCCTGGGAGCTCCTACGAGCAGTACTTC	CASRPGSSYEQYF
TRBV6-5	TRBJ1-3	TRBD1	NA	TGTGCCAGCATGACAGGGGGCGGATCTGGAAACACCATATATTTT	CASMTGGGSGNTIYF
TRBV5-6	TRBJ2-7	TRBD1	NA	TGTGCCAGCAGTACCGGGACAGAGGATTCCGAGCAGTACTTC	CASSTGTEDSEQYF
TRBV28	TRBJ2-7	TRBD2	NA	TGTGCCAGCAGTCGAGCCCAAAGACTAGCGGGAGTGGGTGAGCAGTACTTC	CASSRAQRLAGVGEQYF
TRBV6-5	TRBJ2-5	TRBD2	NA	TGTGCCAGCAGTTACAATAGCGGGGTTGAGACCCAGTACTTC	CASSYNSGVETQYF
TRBV6-1	TRBJ1-5	NA	NA	TGTGCCAGCAGTGAACAGGTGGGCAGGGTCAATCAGCCCCAGCATTTT	CASSEQVGRVNQPQHF
TRBV6-4	TRBJ1-2	NA	NA	TGTGCCAGTTCAAAGAACCCACTTTATGGCTACACCTTC	CASSKNPLYGYTF
TRBV4-1	TRBJ1-4	TRBD1	NA	TGCGCCAGCAGCCTGACAGGGGCTAATGAAAAACTGTTTTTT	CASSLTGANEKLFF
TRBV18	TRBJ1-4	NA	NA	TGTGCCAGCTCACTAACAGGGTCGTTTCTAGAAAAACTGTTTTTT	CASSLTGSFLEKLFF
TRBV6-5	TRBJ2-7	TRBD2	NA	TGTGCCAGCAGCGGGACTAGCGGGTACGAGCAGTACTTC	CASSGTSGYEQYF
TRBV7-9	TRBJ1-2	NA	NA	TGTGCCAGCAGCCCGCAGGGTGGAGCTAACTATGGCTACACCTTC	CASSPQGGANYGYTF
TRBV28	TRBJ2-2	NA	few	TGTGCCAGCAGTTACGACGGGGCGAACACCGGGGAGCTGTTTTTT	CASSYDGANTGELFF
TRBV19	TRBJ1-2	NA	once	TGTGCCAGTAGTATCGGACCCCGGACACCCCATGGCTACACCTTC	CASSIGPRTPHGYTF
TRBV10-3	TRBJ2-7	NA	NA	TGTGCCATCAGTGAGTCGGGCAGCTCCTACGAGCAGTACTTC	CAISESGSSYEQYF
TRBV7-3	TRBJ1-1	NA	NA	TGTGCCAGCAGTACGACAGGAATTAACACTGAAGCTTTCTTT	CASSTTGINTEAFF
TRBV6-5	TRBJ2-5	TRBD2	NA	TGTGCCAGCACTCTAGCCCCGGGGGGGGGAGAGACCCAGTACTTC	CASTLAPGGGETQYF
TRBV13	TRBJ1-1	TRBD1	NA	TGTGCCAGCAGCATACCGACAGGGGGGAGCACTGAAGCTTTCTTT	CASSIPTGGSTEAFF
TRBV30	TRBJ2-1	TRBD2	NA	TGTGCCTGGAGCCCGGGACTACCTGTATACAATGAGCAGTTCTTC	CAWSPGLPVYNEQFF
TRBV4-3	TRBJ1-5	NA	NA	TGCGCCAGCAGCCAAGTTAGGGGAATCAATCAGCCCCAGCATTTT	CASSQVRGINQPQHF
TRBV30	TRBJ2-5	NA	NA	TGTGCCTGGAGTGTGGCCCGGGCGGGGACCCAAGAGACCCAGTACTTC	CAWSVARAGTQETQYF
TRBV4-2	TRBJ2-1	TRBD1	NA	TGTGCCAGCAGCCAAGATGGCAGGGGGAGAGGGCAGTTCTTC	CASSQDGRGRGQFF
TRBV6-5	TRBJ1-3	TRBD1	NA	TGTGCCAGCAGCCCTACAGGGGGCTCTGGAAACACCATATATTTT	CASSPTGGSGNTIYF
TRBV7-2	TRBJ2-7	TRBD2	NA	TGTGCCAGCAGCTCCCGGCGGGTAGCGGGCTTCTACGAGCAGTACTTC	CASSSRRVAGFYEQYF
TRBV7-2	TRBJ2-7	TRBD2	NA	TGTGCCAGCAGCTTAGGCGGGGGGGACAGCCAAACCGTGCAGTACTTC	CASSLGGGDSQTVQYF
TRBV27	TRBJ2-7	NA	NA	TGTGCCAGCAGTTTAAGGCTAGCTTACGAGCAGTACTTC	CASSLRLAYEQYF
TRBV7-3	TRBJ2-1	NA	NA	TGTGCCAGCAGCCCCGACGGAGCGATCTCCTACAATGAGCAGTTCTTC	CASSPDGAISYNEQFF
TRBV29-1	TRBJ2-5	TRBD2	NA	TGCAGCTTTGGAGTAGCGGGAGGGCCGTCCGAGACCCAGTACTTC	CSFGVAGGPSETQYF
TRBV7-2	TRBJ2-1	TRBD2	NA	TGTGCCAGCAGCTTACAGCGGGGGGTAGTGTTCTTC	CASSLQRGVVFF
TRBV5-1	TRBJ1-4	TRBD1	NA	TGCGCCAGCCAGAGGGACAGGGATGAAAAACTGTTTTTT	CASQRDRDEKLFF